The clone carrying this TCR beta chain was observed a handful of times. The entry originates in a study of patients and donors after allogeneic stem cell transplantation. MiXCR, applied by TCRdb to the RT-PCR reads, yields one record per CDR3 protein. The repertoire holds more than 850,000 distinct CDR3 sequences, with approximately 19% as singletons. This CDR3 spans 16 amino acids. Germline V CDR1 and CDR2: MNHEY, SMNVEV (reference sequence). V lost 6 bases and J lost 7; bases outside the gene matches: 8. This chain joins TRBV27 and TRBJ2-2, with 13 bases matching TRBD2. This TCR was recovered from a human donor who was either an allogeneic HSCT recipient or a stem cell or donor lymphocyte infusion donor (not recorded which). It is not recorded whose cells these are; they may come from a transplant donor. Source material: blood, either unsorted or a sorted T cell fraction (not recorded which). In DNA, the CDR3 is TGTGCCAGCAGCGCCGGGACTAGCGGGATGTTCGGGGAGCTGTTTTTT. The encoded protein is CASSAGTSGMFGELFF.